What follows are 29 T cell receptor beta chains derived from one specimen sequenced in a study of cytomegalovirus exposure and HLA in healthy donors. PCR amplification relied on 60 Vbeta primers (plus 13 Jbeta primers). Method: immunoSEQ multiplex PCR; TCRdb's copy keeps in-frame clones and lacks some. The sample has 150,000 to 200,000 clones, 82% seen once. Sequencing was performed on PBMCs. The receptors originated from a girl aged 5 to 17 in good health and CMV-seropositive.

The chain carries TRBV13 and TRBJ2-3; D possibly corresponds to TRBD2 (5 bases). This CDR3 spans 17 amino acids. V lost 0 bases to trimming and J lost 0 bases, with 13 bases between them. CDR1 is PRHDT, CDR2 FYEKMQ, per germline (reference sequence). CDR3 DNA sequence: TGTGCCAGCAGCTTAGGCGAGCTAGCACCTAGCACAGATACGCAGTATTTT. This encodes CASSLGELAPSTDTQYF.

This chain uses TRBV19 with TRBJ2-2; D is possibly TRBD2 (6 bases). V shed 7 bases and J shed 6 bases, with 21 bases lying between them. Germline CDR1 reads LNHDA; CDR2 reads SQIVND (reference sequence). This CDR3 is 16 amino acids long. The CDR3 DNA reads TGTGCCAGTATAGAAGGAGGGGCAGGGACCGCCGGGGAGCTGTTTTTT. This codes for CASIEGGAGTAGELFF.

The chain has TRBV29-1 and TRBJ2-7, with TRBD2 matching over 10 bases. The V and J ends lost 6 bases and 3 bases, in that order; junction bases with no gene match: 8. Germline V CDR1 and CDR2: SQVTM, ANQGSEA. The CDR3 runs 14 residues. CDR3 coding DNA: TGCAGCGTGCGGACTAGCGGTAATCTCTACGAGCAGTACTTC. It yields the protein CSVRTSGNLYEQYF.

CDR3 protein: CSVDETSDMNTEAFF. The CDR3 bases are TGCAGCGTTGACGAGACCTCAGACATGAACACTGAAGCTTTCTTT. The V and J genes are TRBV29-1 and TRBJ1-1; D unresolved. Germline assignment: CDR1 SQVTM and CDR2 ANQGSEA. The CDR3 sequence is 15 residues long. Trimming cost V 3 bases and J 0 bases, with 14 bases left between them.

V and J are TRBV5-1 and TRBJ2-7; D is undetermined. From germline, CDR1 is SGHRS and CDR2 YFSETQ. This CDR3 region has 13 residues. V was cut by 0 bases and J by 3 bases, with 7 bases left in between. The CDR3 DNA follows: TGCGCCAGCAGCTTGGCCGAACACTACGAGCAGTACTTC. This encodes CASSLAEHYEQYF. Full variable domain (rest looked up from reference TRBV5-1 and TRBJ2-7): KAGVTQTPRYLIKTRGQQVTLSCSPISGHRSVSWYQQTPGQGLQFLFEYFSETQRNKGNFPGRFSGRQFSNSRSEMNVSTLELGDSALYLCASSLAEHYEQYFGPGTRLTVT.

The chain carries TRBV27 and TRBJ2-2; possibly TRBD2 for D (5 bases). V was pared by 6 bases and J by 1 base, with 6 bases between. The V gene's germline CDR1 is MNHEY and CDR2 SMNVEV (reference sequence). This CDR3 region has 13 residues. CDR3 loop: CASSRGNTGELFF. DNA for the CDR3: TGTGCCAGCAGCCGGGGGAACACCGGGGAGCTGTTTTTT.

The genes are TRBV19 and TRBJ2-7, with D possibly being TRBD1 (5 bases). The germline V and J ends were trimmed by 3 bases and 6 bases, with 15 bases remaining between them. The CDR3 runs to 14 residues. Germline lookup yields CDR1 LNHDA and CDR2 SQIVND (reference sequence). The CDR3 DNA reads TGTGCCAGTAGTATCTGGAAGGGGCAGCGCGAGCAGTACTTC. Its protein product is CASSIWKGQREQYF.

The genes are TRBV11-3 and TRBJ2-1, with D possibly matching TRBD2 (5 bases). V was shortened by 1 base and J by 6 bases, with 16 bases between the two germline ends. The CDR3 is 16 amino acids. CDR1 is SGHNT and CDR2 is YENEEA in the germline V gene. The CDR3 nucleotides are TGTGCCAGCAGCTTAGGCGAAGGCCGGGGATTCAATGAGCAGTTCTTC. It codes for CASSLGEGRGFNEQFF.

The genes are TRBV7-8 and TRBJ2-7; 13 positions agree with TRBD2. Germline V gene lookup returns CDR1 SGHVS and CDR2 FQNEAQ. CDR3 size: 16 residues. J gave up 3 bases and V 2 bases, and 4 bases lay outside the gene matches. CDR3 sequence reads: CASSLMTSGGRYEQYF. As DNA, the CDR3 is TGTGCCAGCAGCTTAATGACTAGCGGGGGGCGCTACGAGCAGTACTTC.

The chain is built from TRBV18 and TRBJ2-7, with 9 bases fitting TRBD2. J lost 6 bases, V lost 5 bases, and 5 bases had no gene match. The CDR3 runs 13 residues. Germline CDR1 is KGHSH and CDR2 is LQKENI. CDR3 nucleotides: TGTGCCAGCTCAGACGGGACTAGCCGCGAGCAGTACTTC. This sequence encodes CASSDGTSREQYF.

In regard to this clone: Compared with germline, one end of the junction differs, possibly owing to a read error. Here the CDR3 reads CSSGTGFDTQYF. CDR3 coding DNA: TGCTCCTCCGGGACAGGGTTTGATACGCAGTATTTT. V gene TRBV6-1 combines with J gene TRBJ2-3; 9 nucleotides align to TRBD1. CDR3 length equals 12 residues. The germline CDR1 and CDR2 sequences are MNHNS and SASEGT.

V is TRBV6-5 and J is TRBJ1-1; D call uncertain. CDR3 length equals 13 residues. CDR1 MNHEY and CDR2 SVGAGI come from the germline V gene. The V and J ends lost 8 bases and 7 bases respectively, with 17 bases between them. CDR3 loop: CASGKGEYYEAFF. The CDR3 DNA reads TGTGCCAGCGGAAAGGGAGAATACTATGAAGCTTTCTTT.

This clone was found once. The chain links TRBV7-9 to TRBJ2-7; the D gene is possibly TRBD1 (6 bases). There are 14 residues in the CDR3. Trimming pared 5 bases from V and 0 bases from J, leaving 11 bases between. CDR1 and CDR2 from the germline V gene are SEHNR and FQNEAQ (reference sequence). CDR3 coding DNA: TGTGCCAGCAGCCCCAGGGGACGCTCCTACGAGCAGTACTTC. Translation gives CASSPRGRSYEQYF.

The chain employs TRBV27 and TRBJ1-4; perhaps TRBD1 as D (5 bases). Trimming cost V 5 bases and J 7 bases, with 5 bases left between them. The CDR3 is 11 residues long. CDR1 is MNHEY, CDR2 SMNVEV, per germline (reference sequence). CDR3 bases: TGTGCCAGCAGTAGGGGTGAAAAACTGTTTTTT. Translation gives CASSRGEKLFF.

This clone was counted once. The V call is TRBV28, the J call TRBJ2-2, with 8 bases identical to TRBD1. Per the germline V gene, CDR1 is MDHEN and CDR2 is SYDVKM. V trimming: 5 bases; J trimming: 4 bases; junction bases outside the gene matches: 9. CDR3 length: 16 residues. CDR3 sequence: CASSLLDRAGTGELFF. The CDR3 DNA follows: TGTGCCAGCAGTCTCCTGGACAGGGCGGGCACCGGGGAGCTGTTTTTT.

The chain is built from TRBV28 and TRBJ1-5; D is undetermined. Germline V gene lookup returns CDR1 MDHEN and CDR2 SYDVKM. Trimming stripped 3 bases from V and 7 bases from J, with 19 bases between. The CDR3 is 16 amino acids. The CDR3 DNA sequence: TGTGCCAGCAGTTTGGCATCGCGGGGTAAGGGCCAGCCCCAGCATTTT. As protein: CASSLASRGKGQPQHF.

The chain employs TRBV2 and TRBJ2-2; possible D gene TRBD1, 6 bases. V gave up 9 bases and J gave up 1 base, with 15 bases separating them. The CDR3 contains 15 residues. Germline V CDR1 and CDR2: SNHLY, FYNNEI. The CDR3 protein is CASLPGHRNTGELFF. CDR3 in DNA: TGTGCCAGTCTTCCGGGACACCGGAACACCGGGGAGCTGTTTTTT. The entire variable domain, with the rest obtained from reference TRBV2 and TRBJ2-2, is as follows: EPEVTQTPSHQVTQMGQEVILRCVPISNHLYFYWYRQILGQKVEFLVSFYNNEISEKSEIFDDQFSVERPDGSNFTLKIRSTKLEDSAMYFCASLPGHRNTGELFFGEGSRLTVL.

The chain employs TRBV18 and TRBJ2-2, with TRBD2 identical over 13 bases. CDR1 and CDR2 from the germline V gene are KGHSH and LQKENI. With 4 bases clipped from V and 0 bases from J, the junction kept 8 bases outside the gene matches. This CDR3 is built from 19 residues. The CDR3 loop is CASSLTRLAGGSNTGELFF. The DNA for the CDR3 is TGTGCCAGCTCACTAACGAGACTAGCGGGAGGATCGAACACCGGGGAGCTGTTTTTT.

The table lists this clone with a count of one. The rearrangement links TRBV28 to TRBJ1-5; D is ambiguous. The germline CDR1 and CDR2 sequences are MDHEN and SYDVKM. The CDR3 loop spans 16 amino acids. V was cut by 1 base and J by 0 bases, with 10 bases left in between. CDR3 DNA: TGTGCCAGCAGTTTATTAGTGGGAGATAGCAATCAGCCCCAGCATTTT. Residues: CASSLLVGDSNQPQHF. The full variable domain, rest sourced from reference TRBV28 and TRBJ1-5, is DVKVTQSSRYLVKRTGEKVFLECVQDMDHENMFWYRQDPGLGLRLIYFSYDVKMKEKGDIPEGYSVSREKKERFSLILESASTNQTSMYLCASSLLVGDSNQPQHFGDGTRLSIL.

V usage is TRBV30 and J usage is TRBJ1-1, with D possibly matching TRBD1 (6 bases). The germline V gene has CDR1 GTSNPN and CDR2 SVGIG (reference sequence). Trimming took 3 bases from V and 4 from J, leaving 27 bases between them. The CDR3 runs to 18 residues. CDR3 nucleotides: TGTGCCTGGAGCCGACGGGGGGCCTCAGGGCATGATGCCACTGAAGCTTTCTTT. Protein sequence: CAWSRRGASGHDATEAFF.

The chain combines TRBV5-1 with TRBJ2-2; TRBD1 aligns across 12 bases. The length of the CDR3 is 18 residues. CDR1 SGHRS and CDR2 YFSETQ come from the germline V gene. V trimming: 4 bases; J trimming: 7 bases; junction bases outside the gene matches: 14. DNA of the CDR3: TGCGCCAGCAGCACCGACCCGGGACAGGGGGCGATTAACGGGGAGCTGTTTTTT. This sequence encodes CASSTDPGQGAINGELFF.

This chain links TRBV6-6 with TRBJ2-1; TRBD2 matches 8 bases. Germline V gene data show CDR1 as MNHNY and CDR2 as SVGAGI (reference sequence). Losses at the gene ends were 2 bases for V and 5 bases for J; bases not matched to a gene: 5. CDR3 size: 15 residues. DNA for the CDR3: TGTGCCAGCAGTTACACGGGGGGGGGCAACAATGAGCAGTTCTTC. Protein: CASSYTGGGNNEQFF.

The chain combines TRBV2 with TRBJ2-5, with 8 positions matching TRBD1. J was trimmed by 0 bases and V by 6 bases; bases with no gene match: 3. Germline loops: CDR1 SNHLY, CDR2 FYNNEI. The CDR3 contains 14 residues. The CDR3 here is CASRDRANQETQYF. The CDR3 nucleotides read TGTGCCAGCAGGGACAGGGCCAACCAAGAGACCCAGTACTTC.

This chain links TRBV2 with TRBJ2-2, with 9 bases that match TRBD2. The CDR3 has 14 residues. The V gene end was trimmed by 6 bases and the J gene end by 1 base; junction bases not matched to a gene: 0. Germline V CDR1 and CDR2: SNHLY, FYNNEI. CDR3 nucleotide sequence: TGTGCCAGCAGGACTAGCGGGAACACCGGGGAGCTGTTTTTT. As protein: CASRTSGNTGELFF.

This chain joins TRBV29-1 and TRBJ2-7, with 9 nucleotides matching TRBD1. V lost 4 bases to trimming and J lost 2 bases; unmatched junction nucleotides: 3. Germline CDR1 is SQVTM and CDR2 is ANQGSEA. The CDR3 runs 13 residues. CDR3 sequence reads: CSVVGDRAYEQYF. CDR3 nucleotides: TGCAGCGTTGTAGGGGACAGGGCCTACGAGCAGTACTTC.

This clone was counted only a few times. The chain has TRBV27 and TRBJ2-1, with a weak D call TRBD2 (5 bases). V dropped 0 bases and J dropped 5 bases, with 8 bases sitting between them. The V gene's germline CDR1 is MNHEY and CDR2 SMNVEV (reference sequence). This CDR3 region has 14 residues. The DNA of the CDR3 is TGTGCCAGCAGTTTATCCGGGAATCACAATGAGCAGTTCTTC. This sequence encodes CASSLSGNHNEQFF.

The chain combines TRBV19 with TRBJ1-1; 8 nucleotides match TRBD1. Losses at the gene ends were 5 bases for V and 4 bases for J; bases not matched to a gene: 3. CDR3 length equals 13 residues. Germline V CDR1 and CDR2: LNHDA, SQIVND (reference sequence). CDR3 sequence: CASSDRGLTEAFF. CDR3 coding DNA: TGTGCCAGTAGTGACAGGGGCCTCACTGAAGCTTTCTTT.

Comment on this clone: The junction and the germline gene differ at one end; a read error may be behind it. This sequence joins TRBV10-1 and TRBJ1-2; tentatively, D is TRBD1 (6 bases). Germline lookup yields CDR1 WNHNN and CDR2 SYGVQD (reference sequence). The CDR3 length is 9 residues. The CDR3 loop is CASKGGKGF. The CDR3 nucleotides are TGCGCCAGCAAAGGGGGAAAGGGGTTC.

The chain links TRBV10-1 to TRBJ2-3; tentative D call: TRBD2 (6 bases). The CDR3 contains 17 residues. The V gene lost 0 bases and the J gene lost 2 bases, with 15 bases spanning the gap. Per the germline V gene, CDR1 is WNHNN and CDR2 is SYGVQD (reference sequence). CDR3 DNA sequence: TGCGCCAGCAGTGAGTCCGGGACTCCATTTTTCACAGATACGCAGTATTTT. The encoded protein is CASSESGTPFFTDTQYF.